The 15 T cell receptor beta chains below all came from one sample that was sequenced in a study of T-cell memory formation after mild COVID-19. TCRdb re-called the 5' RACE reads with MiXCR, one entry per CDR3 protein. The data show around 510,000 distinct CDR3 sequences, 20% to 25% seen once. Source material: PBMCs or a T cell subset sorted from them (not recorded which). The receptors originated from an adult woman who had mild COVID-19 (a few samples of this study predate the infection). Cell type and time point are not known.

This clonotype appeared many times. The chain employs TRBV7-8 and TRBJ2-1; 7 bases are shared with TRBD2. This CDR3 comprises 15 residues. Looked up from germline, CDR1 is SGHVS and CDR2 is FQNEAQ. After removal of 6 bases from V and 3 bases from J, the junction contained 8 bases not matched to a gene. The chain's CDR3 is CASRREGFGYNEQFF. The CDR3 coding sequence is TGTGCCAGCAGAAGGGAGGGATTCGGCTACAATGAGCAGTTCTTC.

V and J are TRBV30 and TRBJ2-7; 9 bases are a match to TRBD1. This CDR3 spans 15 amino acids. With 2 bases clipped from V and 2 bases from J, the junction kept 7 bases outside the gene matches. Germline V gene sequence: CDR1 GTSNPN, CDR2 SVGIG (reference sequence). The DNA of the CDR3 is TGTGCCTGGAGTAGATTAAGGACAGGGGCCTACGAGCAGTACTTC. It is translated as CAWSRLRTGAYEQYF.

This clonotype has only a few counts. The J gene is TRBJ2-1, the V gene TRBV6-6; the match to TRBD2 covers 8 bases. The germline CDR1 and CDR2 sequences are MNHNY and SVGAGI (reference sequence). Losses at the gene ends were 0 bases for V and 8 bases for J; bases not matched to a gene: 9. This CDR3 contains 16 residues. The CDR3 loop reads CASSYSTSGSYDEQFF. The CDR3 DNA reads TGTGCCAGCAGTTACTCTACGAGCGGGAGTTATGATGAGCAGTTCTTC.

This clonotype has more than one count but fewer than ten. The CDR3 region has the DNA TGTGCCAGCAGCTTAGCGGGTCGGTCAAAGAGGAGCTCCTACAATGAGCAGTTCTTC. It codes for CASSLAGRSKRSSYNEQFF. The chain is built from TRBV13 and TRBJ2-1; D unclear. CDR1 PRHDT and CDR2 FYEKMQ come from the germline V gene (reference sequence). V was trimmed by 1 base and J by 0 bases, leaving 19 bases between them. The CDR3 runs 19 residues.

The CDR3 region is CATSVSGSYNEQFF. The CDR3 DNA sequence: TGTGCCACCAGTGTTTCAGGGTCGTACAATGAGCAGTTCTTC. J is TRBJ2-1 and V is TRBV24-1, with D maybe TRBD1 (5 bases). V dropped 5 bases and J dropped 4 bases, with 11 bases sitting between them. Germline V gene lookup returns CDR1 KGHDR and CDR2 SFDVKD. The CDR3 extends over 14 amino acids.

This clonotype has only a few counts. The gene calls are TRBV29-1 and TRBJ2-7; 9 bases agree with TRBD1. With V trimmed by 5 bases and J by 5 bases, 4 bases remained unmatched. The V gene's germline CDR1 is SQVTM and CDR2 ANQGSEA. The CDR3 sequence is 12 residues long. This chain's CDR3 is CSVPGQGDEQYF. DNA for the CDR3: TGCAGCGTTCCGGGACAGGGCGACGAGCAGTACTTC.

This chain links TRBV6-1 with TRBJ1-2; D is undetermined. The CDR3 contains 14 residues. Trimming stripped 4 bases from V and 4 bases from J, with 13 bases between. Per the germline V gene, CDR1 is MNHNS and CDR2 is SASEGT. CDR3 in amino acids: CASSGFEAIYGYTF. In DNA form, the CDR3 reads TGTGCCAGCAGTGGATTCGAAGCCATCTATGGCTACACCTTC.

This clonotype has more than one count but fewer than ten. The rearrangement links TRBV7-6 to TRBJ2-2; D call uncertain. Trimming took off 5 bases at V and 0 bases at J, with 13 bases between the two ends. Germline values: CDR1 SGHVS, CDR2 FNYEAQ. The CDR3 length is 16 residues. Written as DNA, the CDR3 is TGTGCCAGCAGCGTAGGAGACCGACCGAACACCGGGGAGCTGTTTTTT. Protein: CASSVGDRPNTGELFF.

V and J are TRBV2 and TRBJ1-2; 8 positions match TRBD1. Germline CDR1 reads SNHLY; CDR2 reads FYNNEI. V dropped 8 bases and J dropped 8; count of bases not matched to a gene: 13. CDR3 length equals 14 residues. In DNA, the CDR3 is TGTGCCAGCGTCCGGGCAGGGGGCAATAACGGCTACACCTTC. Translation gives CASVRAGGNNGYTF.

This rearrangement joins TRBV4-3 to TRBJ1-2, with 11 positions matching TRBD1. The germline V gene encodes CDR1 LGHNA and CDR2 YSLEER. V gave up 4 bases and J gave up 4 bases; unmatched junction bases: 8. The CDR3 length is 16 residues. The CDR3 spells CASSLEPGQGVYGYTF. The CDR3 nucleotides are TGCGCCAGCAGCCTGGAACCGGGACAGGGGGTCTATGGCTACACCTTC.

V usage is TRBV5-5 and J usage is TRBJ2-6; D unclear. V was shortened by 0 bases and J by 4 bases, with 8 bases between the two germline ends. The V gene's germline CDR1 is SGHKS and CDR2 YYEKEE (reference sequence). The CDR3 loop spans 15 amino acids. The CDR3 region has the DNA TGTGCCAGCAGCTTGGACACGGCCGGGGCCAACGTCCTGACTTTC. This gives the protein CASSLDTAGANVLTF.

This clonotype was detected only a few times. V and J are TRBV7-9 and TRBJ1-1; D remains ambiguous. V was cut by 4 bases and J by 2 bases, with 11 bases left in between. This CDR3 is built from 14 residues. Germline assignment: CDR1 SEHNR and CDR2 FQNEAQ (reference sequence). The CDR3 nucleotides read TGTGCCAGCAGCTCTCCATCTTTTAACACTGAAGCTTTCTTT. This translates into CASSSPSFNTEAFF.

The chain employs TRBV9 and TRBJ2-1; the D is unclear. The length of the CDR3 is 15 residues. CDR1 and CDR2 (germline): SGDLS, YYNGEE. Trimming left V 1 base short and J 8 bases short, with 16 bases between. The CDR3 reads CASSVNGHHTYEQFF. The CDR3 DNA sequence: TGTGCCAGCAGCGTAAACGGCCACCACACGTATGAGCAGTTCTTC.

A remark on this clonotype: The junction and the germline gene differ at one end; a read error may be behind it. J is TRBJ2-7 and V is TRBV7-2; 12 bases align to TRBD2. This CDR3 spans 12 amino acids. Germline V CDR1 and CDR2: SGHTA, FQGNSA. The CDR3 sequence is CASSSLTSGRRF. In nucleotides, the CDR3 is TGTGCCAGCAGCTCCTTAACTAGCGGGAGGCGCTTC. The full variable domain, rest sourced from reference TRBV7-2 and TRBJ2-7, is GAGVSQSPSNKVTEKGKDVELRCDPISGHTALYWYRQSLGQGLEFLIYFQGNSAPDKSGLPSDRFSAERTGGSVSTLTIQRTQQEDSAVYLCASSSLTSGRRFGPGTRLTVT.

The chain has TRBV7-6 and TRBJ2-3, with D possibly being TRBD2 (6 bases). The CDR3 sequence is 15 residues long. V was clipped by 8 bases and J by 0 bases, with 15 bases between them. Germline V CDR1 and CDR2: SGHVS, FNYEAQ. The CDR3 spells CASGQSGVSTDTQYF. Written as DNA, the CDR3 is TGTGCCAGCGGACAATCGGGGGTTAGCACAGATACGCAGTATTTT.